This T cell receptor (beta chain) was sequenced in a study of graft-versus-host responses after intestinal transplantation. Using immunoSEQ multiplex PCR, the repertoire was profiled, and TCRdb retains in-frame clones only, with some absent. The data show some 7,000 clones, around 30% seen once. CDR1 and CDR2 from the germline V gene are MNHEY and SVGAGI. The CDR3 is 14 amino acids. The V gene lost 10 bases and the J gene lost 2 bases, with 18 bases spanning the gap. This sample comprised alloreactive CD4+ T cells from a mixed lymphocyte reaction culture, obtained before transplantation. The sample's subset: CFSE-low proliferating T cells sorted from roughly six-day pre-transplant mixed lymphocyte reaction (GvH or HvG direction). This TCR was sampled from a human patient who was an organ donor for intestinal transplantation. The chain couples TRBV6-5 to TRBJ2-7; D uncertain. The CDR3 protein is CATRTRLAAYEQYF. The CDR3 region has the DNA TGTGCCACCAGGACGCGACTGGCTGCCTACGAGCAGTACTTC.